This TCR beta chain was retrieved from a study of cytomegalovirus exposure and HLA in healthy donors. Study-wide findings and caveats: Cytomegalovirus status was reportedly diagnosed by the classifier with high sensitivity and specificity. More clonal expansion characterized HLA-associated TCR beta chains than equally common others in a later analysis. The study put some 150 TCR beta chains on its list as cytomegalovirus-associated.

Donors sampled were nominally healthy, though unrecorded immune exposures were likely. Use of 60 Vbeta and 13 Jbeta primers characterized the PCR. Using immunoSEQ multiplex PCR, the repertoire was profiled, and TCRdb retains in-frame clones only, with some absent. This sample has 150,000 or so clones, with around 81% found just once. Turning to this clone: What it recognizes is unknown.

The CDR3 contains 17 residues. Germline CDR1 and CDR2: LNHDA and SQIVND (reference sequence). With 5 bases removed from V and 0 bases from J, the gap between germline ends came to 17 bases. Sequenced input: PBMCs. This clonotype was sampled from a woman between 35 and 50 years old in good health and CMV-seronegative. The chain couples TRBV19 to TRBJ1-3; D gene unclear. As DNA, the CDR3 is TGTGCCAGTAGTCCGAATGGTGGCAGCGGCTCTGGAAACACCATATATTTT. It yields the protein CASSPNGGSGSGNTIYF.